Listed below are T cell receptor beta chains from one sample, sequenced in a study of cytotoxic CD8 clonotypes in ibrutinib-treated CLL. Generated by immunoSEQ multiplex PCR, the TCRdb table keeps only in-frame clones and is missing some. The data contain roughly 220,000 clones, 60% to 80% of them singletons. The starting material was PBMCs, obtained after 12 months of ibrutinib treatment. These receptors all stem from a human donor with chronic lymphocytic leukemia. The CDR3 runs from the conserved cysteine through the conserved F or W. A D gene is named only where the DNA matches it firmly. Only part of the rows carry a size: once, few, many, or a class if the clone is expanded.

TRBV27,TRBJ2-7,-,-,CASSLSGAPPWSYEQYF,TGTGCCAGCAGTTTATCGGGAGCCCCTCCCTGGTCCTACGAGCAGTACTTC
TRBV5-1,TRBJ2-7,-,-,CASRPGLPSGEQYF,TGCGCCAGCAGGCCGGGACTGCCTTCCGGCGAGCAGTACTTC
TRBV11-2,TRBJ2-3,-,-,CASIRSTEATDTQYF,TGTGCCAGCATACGCTCGACTGAGGCAACAGATACGCAGTATTTT
TRBV5-1,TRBJ2-7,-,TRBD1,CASSLTSGTGFYEQYF,TGCGCCAGCAGCTTGACCTCCGGGACAGGGTTCTACGAGCAGTACTTC
TRBV19,TRBJ1-5,-,-,CASSTGFNQPQHF,TGTGCCAGTAGTACGGGTTTCAATCAGCCCCAGCATTTT
TRBV28,TRBJ2-7,-,-,CASRASPYEQYF,TGTGCCAGCAGGGCCTCCCCCTACGAGCAGTACTTC
TRBV10-3,TRBJ2-7,-,-,CAITPDETYEQYF,TGTGCCATCACTCCGGACGAAACCTACGAGCAGTACTTC
TRBV5-1,TRBJ1-1,-,-,CASSPGAGNTEAFF,TGCGCCAGCAGCCCCGGTGCCGGTAACACTGAAGCTTTCTTT
TRBV2,TRBJ1-2,-,-,CASSERRVGDSNYGYTF,TGTGCCAGCAGTGAAAGAAGGGTTGGTGATTCTAACTATGGCTACACCTTC
TRBV6-5,TRBJ1-5,-,TRBD1,CASSMGQTSNQPQHF,TGTGCCAGCAGTATGGGACAGACTAGCAATCAGCCCCAGCATTTT
TRBV29-1,TRBJ1-2,-,-,CSGYRESGYTF,TGCAGCGGTTACAGGGAATCAGGCTACACCTTC
TRBV27,TRBJ1-5,-,-,CASGEPGRQPQHF,TGTGCCAGCGGCGAGCCGGGGAGGCAGCCCCAGCATTTT
TRBV27,TRBJ2-7,-,-,CASRGVHYEQYF,TGTGCCAGCAGGGGGGTCCACTACGAGCAGTACTTC
TRBV27,TRBJ2-3,once,TRBD1,CASSDRVLYSPSTDTQYF,TGTGCCAGCAGCGACAGGGTTCTATACTCCCCCAGCACAGATACGCAGTATTTT
TRBV7-3,TRBJ2-3,-,-,CASSWGNTDTQYF,TGTGCCAGCAGCTGGGGAAACACAGATACGCAGTATTTT
TRBV7-9,TRBJ2-5,-,-,CASSLQQGLETQYF,TGTGCCAGCAGCTTACAACAGGGCTTGGAGACCCAGTACTTC
TRBV6-1,TRBJ2-1,-,TRBD2,CASSIGTSGSSEQFF,TGTGCCAGCAGTATAGGGACTAGCGGGAGTAGTGAGCAGTTCTTC
TRBV19,TRBJ2-3,-,TRBD2,CASSPTLREGLDTQYF,TGTGCCAGTAGTCCCACCCTCCGGGAGGGCCTTGATACGCAGTATTTT
TRBV9,TRBJ2-1,-,-,CASSVAGASYNEQFF,TGTGCCAGCAGCGTAGCGGGGGCTTCCTACAATGAGCAGTTCTTC
TRBV27,TRBJ2-5,few,-,CASSTGFWETQYF,TGTGCCAGCAGTACGGGGTTTTGGGAGACCCAGTACTTC
TRBV11-3,TRBJ2-1,once,-,CASSLEQGSYNEQFF,TGTGCCAGCAGCTTAGAACAGGGCTCCTACAATGAGCAGTTCTTC
TRBV7-2,TRBJ2-7,few,-,CASSLGGGGEQYF,TGTGCCAGCAGCTTAGGAGGTGGCGGAGAGCAGTACTTC
TRBV18,TRBJ2-1,-,TRBD1,CASSQGAANEQFF,TGTGCCAGCTCGCAGGGGGCGGCCAATGAGCAGTTCTTC
TRBV5-1,TRBJ1-4,-,-,CASSFGIRGTDEKLFF,TGCGCCAGCAGCTTCGGCATCCGGGGTACGGATGAAAAACTGTTTTTT
TRBV5-8,TRBJ1-2,-,-,CASSFPGDYGYTF,TGTGCCAGCAGTTTTCCGGGGGACTATGGCTACACCTTC
TRBV7-8,TRBJ2-3,-,TRBD1,CASRNSQRTGMNITQYF,TGTGCCAGCAGGAACTCTCAAAGGACAGGGATGAACATTACGCAGTATTTT
TRBV5-1,TRBJ1-1,-,-,CASSLVAGPSNTEAFF,TGCGCCAGCAGCTTGGTGGCAGGGCCCTCGAACACTGAAGCTTTCTTT
TRBV27,TRBJ2-3,-,-,CASTWYSDTQYF,TGTGCCAGCACTTGGTATTCAGATACGCAGTATTTT
TRBV5-1,TRBJ2-1,-,-,CASSLSGVDNEQFF,TGCGCCAGCAGCTTGTCAGGGGTCGACAATGAGCAGTTCTTC
TRBV11-3,TRBJ2-2,-,-,CASSPQGNTGELFF,TGTGCCAGCAGCCCACAGGGTAACACCGGGGAGCTGTTTTTT
TRBV5-1,TRBJ1-1,once,-,CASSLAGAFF,TGCGCCAGCAGCTTGGCCGGAGCTTTCTTT
TRBV6-1,TRBJ1-2,-,-,CASSSQGGYTF,TGTGCCAGCAGTTCTCAGGGAGGCTACACCTTC
TRBV2,TRBJ1-2,-,-,CASSEQGTNYGYTF,TGTGCCAGCAGTGAGCAGGGGACAAACTATGGCTACACCTTC
TRBV6-4,TRBJ2-3,few,-,CASILQGDTDTQYF,TGTGCCAGCATCTTGCAGGGTGACACAGATACGCAGTATTTT
TRBV29-1,TRBJ2-7,-,TRBD2,CSVEDRTSGYEQYF,TGCAGCGTTGAAGATAGGACTAGCGGATACGAGCAGTACTTC
TRBV6-1,TRBJ2-4,-,-,CASTEGWGTLNIQYF,TGTGCCAGCACTGAAGGTTGGGGGACATTAAACATTCAGTACTTC
TRBV19,TRBJ1-5,-,TRBD1,CASSIVLPGTAYSNQPQHF,TGTGCCAGTAGTATAGTCCTCCCCGGGACAGCTTATAGCAATCAGCCCCAGCATTTT
TRBV5-1,TRBJ2-7,few,-,CASSLGYEQYF,TGCGCCAGCAGCTTGGGCTACGAGCAGTACTTC
TRBV28,TRBJ2-6,few,TRBD1,CASRQGAFSGANVLTF,TGTGCCAGCAGACAGGGGGCCTTCTCTGGGGCCAACGTCCTGACTTTC